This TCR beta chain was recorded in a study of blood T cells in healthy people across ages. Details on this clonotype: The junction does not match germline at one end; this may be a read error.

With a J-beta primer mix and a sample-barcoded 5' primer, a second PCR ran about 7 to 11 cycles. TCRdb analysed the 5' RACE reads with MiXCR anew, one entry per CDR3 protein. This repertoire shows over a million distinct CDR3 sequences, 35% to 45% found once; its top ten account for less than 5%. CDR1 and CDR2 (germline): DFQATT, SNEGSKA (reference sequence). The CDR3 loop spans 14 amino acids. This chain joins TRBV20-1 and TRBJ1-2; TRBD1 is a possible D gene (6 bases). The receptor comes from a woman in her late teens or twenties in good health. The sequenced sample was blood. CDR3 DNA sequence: TGCAGTGCTAATAGCCTACAGGGAGGCTATGGTTACACCTTC. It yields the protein CSANSLQGGYGYTF.